This T cell receptor beta chain was recovered during a study of blood T cells in healthy people across ages. General study points: Estimated diversity, derived from one million T cells, was regarded as an underestimate. Donors of long life had a larger count of naive CD4+ cells and greater diversity than aged donors.

For the second PCR, which ran for about 6 to 11 cycles, a sample-barcoded 5' primer and a J-beta primer mix were used. MiXCR, run by TCRdb on the 5' RACE reads, gives a single entry per CDR3 protein. Here the sample spans over a million distinct CDR3 sequences, approximately 42% being singletons. About this clonotype: Its antigen is undetermined.

Germline CDR1 MNHEY, CDR2 SVGEGT. This CDR3 region has 14 residues. The ends lost 2 bases at V and 6 bases at J; junction bases unmatched: 1. The donors, healthy Caucasians from Russia, were aged about 6 to 95. This clonotype originated in a woman aged 18-35 years in good health. The source material was blood. The chain carries TRBV6-2 or TRBV6-3 and TRBJ2-1; 10 bases fit TRBD2. The chain's CDR3 is CASSYTSGVNEQFF. CDR3 DNA sequence: TGTGCCAGCAGTTACACTAGCGGGGTCAATGAGCAGTTCTTC.